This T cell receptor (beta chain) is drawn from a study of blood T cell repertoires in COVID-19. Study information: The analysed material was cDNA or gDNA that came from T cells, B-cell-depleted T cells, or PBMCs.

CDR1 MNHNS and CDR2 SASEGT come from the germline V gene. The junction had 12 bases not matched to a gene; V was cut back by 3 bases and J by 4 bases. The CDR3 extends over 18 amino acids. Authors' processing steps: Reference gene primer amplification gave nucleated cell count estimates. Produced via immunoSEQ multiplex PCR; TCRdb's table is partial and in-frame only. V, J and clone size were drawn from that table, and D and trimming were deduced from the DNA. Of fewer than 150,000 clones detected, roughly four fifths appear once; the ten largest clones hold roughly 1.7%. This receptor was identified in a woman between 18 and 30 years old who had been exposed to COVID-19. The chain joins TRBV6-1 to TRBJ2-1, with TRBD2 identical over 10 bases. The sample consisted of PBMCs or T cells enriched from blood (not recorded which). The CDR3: CASSDTSGLAGVYNEQFF. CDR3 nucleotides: TGTGCCAGCAGTGATACGTCGGGGCTAGCGGGAGTATACAATGAGCAGTTCTTC.